This TCR beta chain was recorded in a study of identical twins. TCRdb re-called the 5' RACE reads with MiXCR, one entry per CDR3 protein. The sample consists of about 700,000 distinct CDR3 sequences, 5.5% to 6.5% of them appearing once. V was clipped by 0 bases and J by 9 bases, with 18 bases between them. CDR3 length: 15 amino acids. Germline loops: CDR1 DFQATT, CDR2 SNEGSKA (reference sequence). This clonotype was recorded many times. This TCR came from a man between 18 and 35 years old in good health. The chain recombines TRBV20-1 with TRBJ2-1; possible D gene TRBD2, 6 bases. Sequenced input: naive T cells sorted from blood. CDR3 sequence reads: CSARDRILSGREQFF. In DNA, the CDR3 is TGCAGTGCTAGAGATCGAATCCTTAGCGGTCGTGAGCAGTTCTTC.